The next 31 T cell receptor beta chains were all read from a single sample in a study of cytomegalovirus exposure and HLA in healthy donors. PCR employed 60 Vbeta and 13 Jbeta primers. Produced via immunoSEQ multiplex PCR; TCRdb's table is partial and in-frame only. Here the sample spans around 130,000 clones, roughly 88% being singletons. The sequenced material came from PBMCs. The receptors originated from a man aged 50-59 years in good health and CMV-seronegative.

The CDR3 sequence: CARGGALGSYEQYF. In DNA, the CDR3 is TGTGCCAGAGGGGGGGCCCTCGGTTCCTACGAGCAGTACTTC. The V call is TRBV6-4, the J call TRBJ2-7, with D maybe TRBD2 (7 bases). Between the trimmed V and J ends, which lost 9 bases and 1 base, there was a span of 16 bases. Germline-derived CDR1 and CDR2 are MRHNA and SNTAGT. The CDR3 spans 14 residues.

This rearrangement joins TRBV19 to TRBJ1-4; D is unresolved. V was clipped by 5 bases and J by 0 bases, with 7 bases between them. The CDR3 sequence is 14 residues long. Germline CDR1 reads LNHDA; CDR2 reads SQIVND (reference sequence). The CDR3 protein is CASSFRTTNEKLFF. Here the CDR3 DNA reads TGTGCCAGTAGTTTCAGGACAACTAATGAAAAACTGTTTTTT. Drawing the rest from reference TRBV19 and TRBJ1-4, the complete variable domain is DGGITQSPKYLFRKEGQNVTLSCEQNLNHDAMYWYRQDPGQGLRLIYYSQIVNDFQKGDIAEGYSVSREKKESFPLTVTSAQKNPTAFYLCASSFRTTNEKLFFGSGTQLSVL.

This clone was detected once. The J gene is TRBJ1-3, the V gene TRBV2; weak D call: TRBD1 (5 bases). The germline CDR1 and CDR2 sequences are SNHLY and FYNNEI. Trimming cost V 9 bases and J 0 bases, with 15 bases left between them. CDR3 size: 15 residues. The chain's CDR3 is CASQGATASGNTIYF. The CDR3 nucleotides are TGTGCCAGTCAAGGGGCGACAGCCTCTGGAAACACCATATATTTT.

Here the CDR3 reads CASSPGTSGYNEQFF. CDR3 DNA sequence: TGTGCCAGCAGTCCCGGGACTAGCGGTTACAATGAGCAGTTCTTC. V gene TRBV6-5 combines with J gene TRBJ2-1; 11 bases are shared with TRBD2. The V and J ends lost 5 bases and 4 bases, in that order; junction bases with no gene match: 4. This CDR3 contains 15 residues. Looked up from germline, CDR1 is MNHEY and CDR2 is SVGAGI.

This rearrangement joins TRBV7-2 to TRBJ2-3; TRBD2 might be the D (6 bases). Germline V gene lookup returns CDR1 SGHTA and CDR2 FQGNSA. The V end was cut by 2 bases, the J end by 4 bases, with 13 bases between. The CDR3 is 15 amino acids. The CDR3 coding sequence is TGTGCCAGCAGCTTAAGGGCGGGGTCCGCAGATACGCAGTATTTT. This translates into CASSLRAGSADTQYF.

The count of this clone is one. The sample contains more than one DNA sequence encoding this CDR3. The V call is TRBV7-9, the J call TRBJ2-1; 9 bases line up with TRBD2. V was pared by 0 bases and J by 2 bases, with 2 bases of the junction left unmatched. This CDR3 contains 16 residues. Looked up from germline, CDR1 is SEHNR and CDR2 is FQNEAQ (reference sequence). The CDR3 bases are TGTGCCAGCAGCTTAGCCCTAGCGGGGACCTACAATGAGCAGTTCTTC. Translating it yields CASSLALAGTYNEQFF.

This chain links TRBV14 with TRBJ1-1; no reliable D call. The CDR3 loop spans 12 amino acids. Looked up from germline, CDR1 is SGHDN and CDR2 is FVKESK. The V end lost 0 bases, the J end lost 5 bases, and 4 bases lay between the germline ends. Here the CDR3 DNA reads TGTGCCAGCAGCCAAGATGTAACTGAAGCTTTCTTT. Translated, it gives CASSQDVTEAFF.

The chain is built from TRBV7-3 and TRBJ2-3, with a weak D call TRBD1 (6 bases). This CDR3 has 15 amino acids. Trimming pared 4 bases from V and 0 bases from J, leaving 11 bases between. Germline lookup yields CDR1 SGHTA and CDR2 FQGTGA. The CDR3 is CASSSQGSSTDTQYF. DNA of the CDR3: TGTGCCAGCAGCTCACAGGGTTCTAGCACAGATACGCAGTATTTT.

The chain recombines TRBV6-5 with TRBJ2-3; TRBD2 is a possible D gene (6 bases). Germline V CDR1 and CDR2: MNHEY, SVGAGI. This CDR3 is built from 14 residues. The germline V and J ends were trimmed by 2 bases and 1 base, with 7 bases remaining between them. CDR3 DNA sequence: TGTGCCAGCAGTTACGGGACTCGCACAGATACGCAGTATTTT. Translated, it gives CASSYGTRTDTQYF.

The chain joins TRBV9 to TRBJ2-1; perhaps TRBD1 as D (6 bases). Trimming stripped 0 bases from V and 0 bases from J, with 13 bases between. Per germline, CDR1 SGDLS and CDR2 YYNGEE. CDR3 length: 17 residues. The chain's CDR3 is CASSVVVGAVSYNEQFF. CDR3 nucleotide sequence: TGTGCCAGCAGCGTAGTGGTGGGGGCGGTCTCCTACAATGAGCAGTTCTTC.

This rearrangement joins TRBV7-9 to TRBJ2-7, with D possibly matching TRBD1 (6 bases). The V and J ends lost 5 bases and 4 bases respectively, with 24 bases between them. The germline V gene has CDR1 SEHNR and CDR2 FQNEAQ (reference sequence). The CDR3 is made up of 17 amino acids. The CDR3, as DNA: TGTGCCAGCAGCCTACCTCGACTGACAGGACTCAGATACGAGCAGTACTTC. This sequence encodes CASSLPRLTGLRYEQYF.

V usage is TRBV6-1 and J usage is TRBJ1-1, with D unresolved. The length of the CDR3 is 13 residues. The germline gives CDR1 MNHNS, CDR2 SASEGT. V was cut by 6 bases and J by 5 bases, with 13 bases left in between. CDR3 amino acids: CASRPETGTEAFF. The CDR3 DNA reads TGTGCCAGCAGACCAGAGACGGGTACTGAAGCTTTCTTT.

V gene TRBV25-1 combines with J gene TRBJ1-6, with 11 bases fitting TRBD1. Trimming removed 10 bases from V and 7 bases from J; junction bases left unmatched: 6. The CDR3 is 14 amino acids. Germline V gene sequence: CDR1 MGHDK, CDR2 SYGVNS. The CDR3 loop is CATRDRGRNSPLHF. CDR3 DNA: TGTGCCACTCGGGACAGGGGGAGGAATTCACCCCTCCACTTT.

The chain recombines TRBV6-5 with TRBJ1-3; tentative D call: TRBD1 (6 bases). The V end was cut by 0 bases, the J end by 4 bases, with 13 bases between. Germline CDR1 is MNHEY and CDR2 is SVGAGI. The CDR3 extends over 16 amino acids. The CDR3, as DNA: TGTGCCAGCAGTTACTCGGGGGCAGGGCAAGGAAACACCATATATTTT. Protein product: CASSYSGAGQGNTIYF.

V is TRBV19 and J is TRBJ2-4; weak D call: TRBD1 (5 bases). Germline values: CDR1 LNHDA, CDR2 SQIVND (reference sequence). The CDR3 sequence is 13 residues long. The V and J ends lost 1 base and 12 bases respectively, with 13 bases between them. Written as DNA, the CDR3 is TGTGCCAGTAGTATAGGGACACGGTTTCCTCAGTACTTC. It codes for CASSIGTRFPQYF. The whole variable domain, filled in from reference TRBV19 and TRBJ2-4, reads DGGITQSPKYLFRKEGQNVTLSCEQNLNHDAMYWYRQDPGQGLRLIYYSQIVNDFQKGDIAEGYSVSREKKESFPLTVTSAQKNPTAFYLCASSIGTRFPQYFGAGTRLSVL.

This clone has just one count. The chain has TRBV13 and TRBJ2-7; D gene ambiguous. The CDR3 runs to 13 residues. V was shortened by 3 bases and J by 1 base, with 7 bases between the two germline ends. In germline, CDR1 is PRHDT, CDR2 FYEKMQ (reference sequence). CDR3 sequence: CASSFGGSYEQYF. The CDR3 nucleotides read TGTGCCAGCAGCTTCGGCGGATCCTACGAGCAGTACTTC.

The CDR3 bases are TGCGCCAGCACCCTTCGGGACAGGGGGAACACTGAAGCTTTCTTT. Translated, it gives CASTLRDRGNTEAFF. The chain recombines TRBV4-1 with TRBJ1-1; TRBD1 agrees at 10 bases. Per germline, CDR1 MGHRA and CDR2 YSYEKL. The length of the CDR3 is 15 residues. Trimming took 7 bases from V and 1 from J; bases not matched to a gene: 6.

J is TRBJ2-7 and V is TRBV2; no definite D call. The germline V gene encodes CDR1 SNHLY and CDR2 FYNNEI. The CDR3 extends over 10 amino acids. V shed 8 bases and J shed 2 bases, with 4 bases lying between them. CDR3 region: CASSTYEQYF. In nucleotides, the CDR3 is TGTGCCAGCTCTACCTACGAGCAGTACTTC.

The chain joins TRBV6-1 to TRBJ1-5, with D uncertain. The germline V gene encodes CDR1 MNHNS and CDR2 SASEGT. The CDR3 has 11 amino acids. Trimming removed 5 bases at V and 8 bases at J, with 7 bases between. CDR3 region: CASSRQKPQHF. CDR3 in DNA: TGTGCCAGCAGTCGACAAAAGCCCCAGCATTTT.

This clone showed up just a few times. The chain recombines TRBV6-1 with TRBJ2-6; D uncertain. Germline CDR1 MNHNS, CDR2 SASEGT. The germline V and J ends were trimmed by 2 bases and 2 bases, with 4 bases remaining between them. The CDR3 totals 14 residues. CDR3 region: CASSESPGANVLTF. CDR3 coding DNA: TGTGCCAGCAGTGAATCTCCTGGGGCCAACGTCCTGACTTTC.

J is TRBJ1-1 and V is TRBV7-9, with TRBD1 matching 8 bases. This CDR3 is 14 amino acids long. The J segment lost 8 bases and the V segment lost 1 base, leaving 6 bases of the junction unmatched. CDR1 is SEHNR, CDR2 FQNEAQ, per germline (reference sequence). CDR3 bases: TGTGCCAGCAGCTTAGTAGGACAGGGACCGGAAGCTTTCTTT. It encodes CASSLVGQGPEAFF.

The chain is built from TRBV7-3 and TRBJ2-3; D is perhaps TRBD1 (5 bases). The CDR3 runs to 14 residues. V shed 4 bases and J shed 2 bases, with 10 bases lying between them. Germline V gene data show CDR1 as SGHTA and CDR2 as FQGTGA. CDR3 DNA: TGTGCCAGCAGCTCTCCAGGGTTCACAGATACGCAGTATTTT. Its translation: CASSSPGFTDTQYF.

The V call is TRBV5-6, the J call TRBJ2-7, with 8 bases fitting TRBD2. Looked up from germline, CDR1 is SGHDT and CDR2 is YYEEEE. V trimming: 4 bases; J trimming: 2 bases; junction bases outside the gene matches: 11. This CDR3 region has 16 residues. The CDR3 DNA reads TGTGCCAGCAGCGACCTTGGCGGGGGGCTGGCCTACGAGCAGTACTTC. Amino acids: CASSDLGGGLAYEQYF.

This chain uses TRBV5-8 with TRBJ1-2, with D tentatively TRBD1 (6 bases). The CDR3 length is 14 residues. Deletions cut 4 bases from V and 4 bases from J, with 14 bases between. CDR1 is SGHTS and CDR2 is YDEGEE in the germline V gene. CDR3 sequence: CASSPPGQTYGYTF. Written as DNA, the CDR3 is TGTGCCAGCAGCCCCCCCGGACAGACCTATGGCTACACCTTC. Full variable domain (remainder filled in from reference TRBV5-8 and TRBJ1-2): EAGVTQSPTHLIKTRGQQATLRCSPISGHTSVYWYQQALGLGLQFLLWYDEGEERNRGNFPPRFSGRQFPNYSSELNVNALELEDSALYLCASSPPGQTYGYTFGSGTRLTVV.

In regard to this clone: Additional DNA sequences in this sample encode the identical CDR3. The chain links TRBV5-1 to TRBJ2-3; TRBD2 agrees at 11 bases. The CDR3 loop spans 16 amino acids. CDR1 is SGHRS, CDR2 YFSETQ, per germline. The ends lost 0 bases at V and 0 bases at J; junction bases unmatched: 0. The CDR3 is CASSLGLAGSTDTQYF. As DNA, the CDR3 is TGCGCCAGCAGCTTGGGACTAGCGGGGAGCACAGATACGCAGTATTTT.

The rearrangement uses TRBV6-1 and TRBJ2-1, with TRBD2 identical over 8 bases. V lost 3 bases, J lost 1 base, and 2 bases stayed unmatched. Germline lookup yields CDR1 MNHNS and CDR2 SASEGT. This CDR3 has 15 amino acids. The CDR3 is CASSDVAGSYNEQFF. CDR3 DNA: TGTGCCAGCAGTGACGTAGCGGGGTCCTACAATGAGCAGTTCTTC.

This chain joins TRBV7-9 and TRBJ1-6; perhaps TRBD1 as D (5 bases). V was cut by 1 base and J by 7 bases, with 8 bases left in between. Germline assignment: CDR1 SEHNR and CDR2 FQNEAQ (reference sequence). The CDR3 totals 14 residues. The CDR3 DNA is TGTGCCAGCAGCTTAGTGGGGCGCAATTCACCCCTCCACTTT. Amino acids: CASSLVGRNSPLHF.

V usage is TRBV7-3 and J usage is TRBJ1-2; TRBD1 aligns across 7 bases. In germline, CDR1 is SGHTA, CDR2 FQGTGA. Trimming took 5 bases from V and 4 from J; bases not matched to a gene: 10. The CDR3 totals 15 residues. Here the CDR3 DNA reads TGTGCCAGCAGCCCAGGGGGACAGACTACCTATGGCTACACCTTC. Protein: CASSPGGQTTYGYTF.

This chain connects TRBV7-9 to TRBJ2-3; D gene ambiguous. The CDR3 has 14 amino acids. Germline loops: CDR1 SEHNR, CDR2 FQNEAQ (reference sequence). V lost 5 bases, J lost 0 bases, and 9 bases lay in between. The CDR3 DNA reads as TGTGCCAGCAGCCCTATTAGAAGCACAGATACGCAGTATTTT. Translated, it gives CASSPIRSTDTQYF.

The gene calls are TRBV5-1 and TRBJ2-4; 7 bases agree with TRBD1. Germline loops: CDR1 SGHRS, CDR2 YFSETQ. V was pared by 4 bases and J by 6 bases, with 10 bases of the junction left unmatched. The CDR3 runs 15 residues. The CDR3 loop reads CASSPEGGTGNIQYF. CDR3 coding DNA: TGCGCCAGCAGCCCTGAAGGGGGCACCGGAAACATTCAGTACTTC.

The chain recombines TRBV4-1 with TRBJ1-5; 7 positions match TRBD1. The CDR3 runs 15 residues. CDR1 is MGHRA, CDR2 YSYEKL, per germline. V dropped 4 bases and J dropped 5; count of bases not matched to a gene: 8. Here the CDR3 DNA reads TGCGCCAGCAGCCTTGGACAGGTAGGGGATCAGCCCCAGCATTTT. This translates into CASSLGQVGDQPQHF.